The 7 T cell receptor beta chains below come from one sample, sequenced in a study of T-cell reconstitution after alpha-beta-depleted transplantation in children. Unique molecular identifiers were incorporated when the TCRbeta library was constructed. TCRdb redid the calling of the PCR reads with MiXCR, one entry per CDR3 protein. This table has 400,000 to 550,000 distinct CDR3 sequences, 8% to 11% appearing once. The starting material was PBMCs, obtained before TCRalphabeta/CD19-depleted stem cell transplant. All receptors derive from a child aged 2-9 years with inherited bone marrow failure, due to receive a stem cell transplant.

This clonotype showed up many times. The V call is TRBV15, the J call TRBJ2-6, with D unresolved. V was shortened by 0 bases and J by 0 bases, with 6 bases between the two germline ends. This CDR3 has 16 residues. The germline V gene has CDR1 LNHNV and CDR2 YYDKDF (reference sequence). As DNA, the CDR3 is TGTGCCACCAGCAGAGACCCAGGCTCTGGGGCCAACGTCCTGACTTTC. Its protein is CATSRDPGSGANVLTF.

The table lists this clonotype with many counts. This chain joins TRBV20-1 and TRBJ1-2; TRBD1 is a possible D gene (6 bases). CDR1 DFQATT and CDR2 SNEGSKA come from the germline V gene (reference sequence). CDR3 length equals 14 residues. Trimming took off 2 bases at V and 4 bases at J, with 14 bases between the two ends. The chain's CDR3 is CSARYPGASYGYTF. In DNA form, the CDR3 reads TGCAGTGCTAGATATCCAGGGGCCTCCTATGGCTACACCTTC.

This clonotype was recorded a few times. The chain has TRBV30 and TRBJ2-7; the match to TRBD1 covers 9 bases. The germline V gene has CDR1 GTSNPN and CDR2 SVGIG (reference sequence). There are 13 residues in the CDR3. The CDR3 is CAWRDPGTGFFLV. The CDR3 DNA sequence: TGTGCCTGGAGGGATCCCGGGACAGGGTTTTTCCTCGTC.

The J gene is TRBJ2-1, the V gene TRBV19; no clear D. This CDR3 spans 13 amino acids. Germline V gives CDR1 LNHDA, CDR2 SQIVND (reference sequence). Trimming stripped 2 bases from V and 7 bases from J, with 9 bases between. CDR3 loop: CASSIFSLNEQFF. In nucleotides, the CDR3 is TGTGCCAGTAGTATATTTAGCTTGAATGAGCAGTTCTTC.

At least ten counts were recorded for this clonotype. This sequence joins TRBV21-1 and TRBJ2-5; TRBD1 is the table's D call, not checked against the DNA. TRBV21-1 is recorded as a pseudogene. The CDR3 spans 14 residues. This CDR3 reads CASLLRGLQETQYF. The DNA of the CDR3 is TGTGCCAGCTTGCTCCGGGGGCTCCAAGAGACCCAGTACTTC.

The chain combines TRBV4-3 with TRBJ1-5, with D maybe TRBD1 (6 bases). The length of the CDR3 is 15 residues. Deletions cut 4 bases from V and 2 bases from J, with 12 bases between. Germline-derived CDR1 and CDR2 are LGHNA and YSLEER. Here the CDR3 DNA reads TGCGCCAGCAGCCGGGACACGGGGGGCAATCAGCCCCAGCATTTT. Its protein product is CASSRDTGGNQPQHF.

The chain uses TRBV7-6 and TRBJ2-2, with 7 bases matching TRBD2. J lost 2 bases, V lost 3 bases, and 6 bases had no gene match. The germline V gene encodes CDR1 SGHVS and CDR2 FNYEAQ. This CDR3 spans 16 amino acids. CDR3 region: CASSFGLVPNTGELFF. The DNA for the CDR3 is TGTGCCAGCAGCTTCGGACTAGTCCCTAACACCGGGGAGCTGTTTTTT.